This TCR beta chain was found in a study of blood T cell repertoires in COVID-19. V shed 11 bases, J shed 2 bases, and the junction held 4 bases outside the gene matches. The length of the CDR3 is 13 residues. Germline CDR1 and CDR2: SNHLY and FYNNEI. Assay: immunoSEQ multiplex PCR; the TCRdb copy retains only in-frame clones and omits some. The sample holds about 260,000 clones, around 90% seen once. This TCR derives from a woman aged 30 to 39 with acute COVID-19. Sample: PBMCs or T cells enriched from blood (not recorded which). The chain uses TRBV2 and TRBJ2-2, with 8 bases identical to TRBD2. The DNA of the CDR3 is TGTGCCGGACTAGCAGTTAACACCGGGGAGCTGTTTTTT. It yields the protein CAGLAVNTGELFF.